This T cell receptor beta chain was sequenced in a study of blood T cell repertoires in COVID-19. Generated by immunoSEQ multiplex PCR, the TCRdb table keeps only in-frame clones and is missing some. Here the sample spans 28,000 or so clones, 75% to 90% being singletons. Germline V gene lookup returns CDR1 SGHNT and CDR2 YYREEE (reference sequence). The J segment lost 2 bases and the V segment lost 3 bases, leaving 1 base of the junction unmatched. The CDR3 spans 15 residues. Sequenced sample: peripheral blood. The receptor comes from a woman of 80 years or more with COVID-19, enrolled during active disease. The chain employs TRBV5-4 and TRBJ2-5; 13 bases line up with TRBD2. For the CDR3, the DNA is TGTGCCAGCAGCTCGGGACTAGCGGGGCAAGAGACCCAGTACTTC. Encoded protein: CASSSGLAGQETQYF.